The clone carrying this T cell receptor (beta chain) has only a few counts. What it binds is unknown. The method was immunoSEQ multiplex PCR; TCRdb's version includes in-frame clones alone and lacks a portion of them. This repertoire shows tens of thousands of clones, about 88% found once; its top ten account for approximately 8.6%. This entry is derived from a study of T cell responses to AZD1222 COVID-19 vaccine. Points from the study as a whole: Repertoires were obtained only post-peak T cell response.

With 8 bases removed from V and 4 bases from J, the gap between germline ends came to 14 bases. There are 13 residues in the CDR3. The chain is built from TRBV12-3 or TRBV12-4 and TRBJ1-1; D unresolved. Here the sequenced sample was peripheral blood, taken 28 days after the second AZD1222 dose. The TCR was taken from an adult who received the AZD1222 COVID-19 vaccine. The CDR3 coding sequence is TGTGCCAGCGCTTCCTCCGGGCTCACTGAAGCTTTCTTT. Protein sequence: CASASSGLTEAFF.